What follows are 26 T cell receptor beta chains derived from one specimen sequenced in a study of T cells in Graves' hyperthyroidism and ophthalmopathy. The TCR beta CDR3 regions underwent amplification using RNA transcripts as the source. The TCR CDR3 was amplified in a first-round RT-PCR using the HTBI primer set. TCRdb re-analysed the multiplex PCR reads in MiXCR, keeping a single row per CDR3 protein. The repertoire has a few hundred thousand distinct CDR3 sequences, 40% to 55% of them found once; the top ten carry around 20%. The sample consisted of peripheral blood or thyroid tissue (not recorded which). All receptors come from an adult woman with Graves' disease, either hyperthyroidism or ophthalmopathy (not recorded which).

This clonotype appeared once. The chain recombines TRBV19 with TRBJ2-6; 8 bases match TRBD2. The germline gives CDR1 LNHDA, CDR2 SQIVND (reference sequence). CDR3 length equals 15 residues. The V segment lost 10 bases and the J segment 0 bases; nucleotides outside the gene matches: 5. The CDR3 nucleotides read TGTGCCACCCGCGGGGGGTACTCTGGGGCCAACGTCCTGACTTTC. Its translation is CATRGGYSGANVLTF.

A remark on this clonotype: A much larger clone is a single base away; this may be a read error. V gene TRBV4-1 combines with J gene TRBJ2-7, with TRBD2 matching 10 bases. The CDR3 has 15 residues. CDR1 and CDR2 from the germline V gene are MGHRA and YSYEKL. V trimming: 5 bases; J trimming: 2 bases; junction bases outside the gene matches: 6. The CDR3 DNA reads as TGCGCCAGCAGCTCTAGCGGGAGTGGGCCCTACGAGCAGTACTTC. It encodes CASSSSGSGPYEQYF.

The V call is TRBV20-1, the J call TRBJ2-5; D tentatively fits TRBD1 or TRBD2 (5 bases each). The germline gives CDR1 DFQATT, CDR2 SNEGSKA (reference sequence). This CDR3 contains 11 residues. The ends were cut back, 4 bases at V and 5 bases at J, with 8 bases in the middle. CDR3: CSAIGTETQYF. CDR3 in DNA: TGCAGTGCTATAGGGACGGAGACCCAGTACTTC.

This sequence joins TRBV7-2 and TRBJ2-7; TRBD2 agrees at 11 bases. This CDR3 is 15 amino acids long. V gave up 5 bases and J gave up 5 bases; unmatched junction bases: 8. Germline V gives CDR1 SGHTA, CDR2 FQGNSA. The CDR3 here is CASSISGLAADEQYF. CDR3 sequence (DNA): TGTGCCAGCAGCATCTCGGGACTAGCGGCAGACGAGCAGTACTTC.

Many counts were recorded for this clonotype. As DNA, the CDR3 is TGCGCCAGCGGAGACGTGAACACCGGGGAGCTGTTTTTT. The encoded protein is CASGDVNTGELFF. The chain joins TRBV5-1 to TRBJ2-2, with D uncertain. CDR1 is SGHRS, CDR2 YFSETQ, per germline. V gave up 7 bases and J gave up 1 base, with 8 bases separating them. This CDR3 spans 13 amino acids.

As to this clonotype: A much larger clone lies one base from this, so it may be a read error. The gene calls are TRBV20-1 and TRBJ1-4, with D possibly being TRBD1 (6 bases). CDR1 DFQATT and CDR2 SNEGSKA come from the germline V gene (reference sequence). The CDR3 loop spans 13 amino acids. V gave up 5 bases and J gave up 8 bases, with 15 bases separating them. The CDR3: CSALGGEIEKLFF. Written as DNA, the CDR3 is TGCAGTGCTCTAGGGGGTGAGATCGAAAAACTGTTTTTT.

This clonotype was counted many times. This sequence joins TRBV7-9 and TRBJ1-5; D is ambiguous. The CDR3 consists of 15 residues. Germline V gives CDR1 SEHNR, CDR2 FQNEAQ (reference sequence). The V end lost 4 bases, the J end lost 4 bases, and 14 bases lay between the germline ends. In DNA form, the CDR3 reads TGTGCCAGCAGCTCTTCGGGCAGCCCAAATCAGCCCCAGCATTTT. It specifies CASSSSGSPNQPQHF. Filled out from reference TRBV7-9 and TRBJ1-5, the complete variable domain reads DTGVSQNPRHKITKRGQNVTFRCDPISEHNRLYWYRQTLGQGPEFLTYFQNEAQLEKSRLLSDRFSAERPKGSFSTLEIQRTEQGDSAMYLCASSSSGSPNQPQHFGDGTRLSIL.

The V gene is TRBV9, the J gene TRBJ1-2, with 8 nucleotides matching TRBD1. V gave up 0 bases and J gave up 3 bases; unmatched junction bases: 4. The CDR3 totals 15 residues. The germline V gene encodes CDR1 SGDLS and CDR2 YYNGEE. CDR3 sequence: CASSVETGADYGYTF. Here the CDR3 DNA reads TGTGCCAGCAGCGTAGAGACAGGGGCTGACTATGGCTACACCTTC.

V is TRBV2 and J is TRBJ1-1; 8 bases are a match to TRBD1. V trimming: 3 bases; J trimming: 3 bases; junction bases outside the gene matches: 12. The CDR3 is 17 residues long. From germline, CDR1 is SNHLY and CDR2 FYNNEI. CDR3 nucleotide sequence: TGTGCCAGCAGTGAGGGGGCCCGACAGGGGATGGACACTGAAGCTTTCTTT. Protein: CASSEGARQGMDTEAFF.

This clonotype was found many times. The chain recombines TRBV25-1 with TRBJ1-1; no clear D. Germline V gene lookup returns CDR1 MGHDK and CDR2 SYGVNS. The CDR3 has 15 residues. Trimming shortened V by 3 bases and J by 1 base, and 12 bases separated the two germline ends. The chain's CDR3 is CASSDQPAANTEAFF. The CDR3 DNA is TGTGCCAGCAGTGACCAACCGGCAGCGAACACTGAAGCTTTCTTT.

Concerning this clonotype: A much larger clone differs by one base, so this may be a read error. V usage is TRBV13 and J usage is TRBJ2-1, with TRBD1 matching over 11 bases. This CDR3 contains 16 residues. Germline assignment: CDR1 PRHDT and CDR2 FYEKMQ (reference sequence). The CDR3 is CASSSLEPGQGGEQCF. CDR3 DNA sequence: TGTGCCAGCAGCTCCCTCGAACCGGGACAGGGGGGCGAGCAGTGCTTC.

Concerning this clonotype itself: This CDR3 fails to terminate in the conserved phenylalanine or tryptophan, so it likely reflects a read error. It is unclear where the CDR3 begins or ends on the DNA, so no DNA is shown, and the CDR3 is as TCRdb lists it. The chain links TRBV5-4 to TRBJ2-5; the table's TRBD2 call for D was not verified on the DNA. The CDR3 length is 10 residues, termini included. Looked up from germline, CDR1 is SGHNT and CDR2 is YYREEE (reference sequence). This chain's CDR3 is CASSYEGEYY.

This sequence joins TRBV29-1 and TRBJ1-4; 7 bases are a match to TRBD1. The germline V gene has CDR1 SQVTM and CDR2 ANQGSEA. V was pared by 4 bases and J by 1 base, with 12 bases of the junction left unmatched. CDR3 length: 17 residues. In DNA form, the CDR3 reads TGCAGCGTTGGGGGGACAGAAGGCGGTCTAACTAATGAAAAACTGTTTTTT. Translation: CSVGGTEGGLTNEKLFF.

The J gene is TRBJ1-1, the V gene TRBV7-9, with 7 bases aligning to TRBD1. Germline assignment: CDR1 SEHNR and CDR2 FQNEAQ (reference sequence). The CDR3 runs 14 residues. V lost 5 bases, J lost 10 bases, and 13 bases stayed unmatched. This CDR3 is CASSQGGQGYGAFF. The CDR3 DNA follows: TGTGCCAGCAGCCAAGGGGGCCAGGGTTATGGAGCTTTCTTT.

The chain couples TRBV2 to TRBJ1-2, with D possibly being TRBD1 (5 bases). Germline V gene lookup returns CDR1 SNHLY and CDR2 FYNNEI. Trimming took 5 bases from V and 5 from J, leaving 18 bases between them. The CDR3 covers 15 residues. The CDR3 DNA is TGTGCCAGCAGTCCTAGACAGAGTAGCCTTTATGGCTACACCTTC. This gives the protein CASSPRQSSLYGYTF.

This chain uses TRBV9 with TRBJ2-5; D gene unclear. The V gene's germline CDR1 is SGDLS and CDR2 YYNGEE. This CDR3 has 15 residues. Trimming took off 3 bases at V and 2 bases at J, with 14 bases between the two ends. CDR3 loop: CASSAHSTPQETQYF. CDR3 coding DNA: TGTGCCAGCAGCGCCCACTCTACCCCACAAGAGACCCAGTACTTC.

This clonotype was seen ten or more times. V usage is TRBV3-1 and J usage is TRBJ2-2; D is unclear. Germline V lookup: CDR1 LGHDT, CDR2 YNNKEL (reference sequence). Between the trimmed V and J ends, which lost 0 bases and 5 bases, there was a span of 16 bases. CDR3 length equals 17 residues. The CDR3 protein is CASSQDIRAGWTGELFF. The CDR3 DNA is TGTGCCAGCAGCCAAGATATACGGGCCGGGTGGACCGGGGAGCTGTTTTTT.

This clonotype was seen ten or more times. The chain has TRBV7-8 and TRBJ1-3, with D unresolved. This CDR3 spans 17 amino acids. Looked up from germline, CDR1 is SGHVS and CDR2 is FQNEAQ. Trimming shortened V by 5 bases and J by 0 bases, and 17 bases separated the two germline ends. CDR3 sequence (DNA): TGTGCCAGCAGCCCCACCCGAATAATATACTCTGGAAACACCATATATTTT. Amino acid sequence: CASSPTRIIYSGNTIYF.

The chain couples TRBV11-2 to TRBJ1-5; D is unclear. This CDR3 region has 13 residues. Trimming stripped 0 bases from V and 9 bases from J, with 9 bases between. Looked up from germline, CDR1 is SGHAT and CDR2 is FQNNGV. CDR3 bases: TGTGCCAGCAGCTTAGACGGGGATCGGCCCCAGCATTTT. This gives the protein CASSLDGDRPQHF. The complete variable domain, with remaining parts taken from reference TRBV11-2 and TRBJ1-5, reads EAGVAQSPRYKIIEKRQSVAFWCNPISGHATLYWYQQILGQGPKLLIQFQNNGVVDDSQLPKDRFSAERLKGVDSTLKIQPAKLEDSAVYLCASSLDGDRPQHFGDGTRLSIL.

This clonotype was detected many times. Germline is not matched at one junction end, which may reflect a read error. CDR3 protein: CASNLLLAGTYEQYF. CDR3 nucleotides: TGTGCCAGCAACTTGCTACTAGCGGGTACCTACGAGCAGTACTTC. This chain joins TRBV5-5 and TRBJ2-7, with 9 positions matching TRBD2. This CDR3 spans 15 amino acids. The germline V gene encodes CDR1 SGHKS and CDR2 YYEKEE (reference sequence).

The table lists this clonotype with a count of one. Possible read error: a much larger clone is one base away. V usage is TRBV4-1 and J usage is TRBJ2-7; no firm D call. This CDR3 spans 14 amino acids. From germline, CDR1 is MGHRA and CDR2 YSYEKL. The CDR3 spells CASSKVRSYESIDF. In DNA form, the CDR3 reads TGCGCCAGCAGCAAGGTGAGGTCCTACGAGAGCATAGACTTC.

The rearrangement uses TRBV20-1 and TRBJ2-2, with 8 bases identical to TRBD2. V shed 2 bases, J shed 6 bases, and the junction held 5 bases outside the gene matches. Germline V gives CDR1 DFQATT, CDR2 SNEGSKA (reference sequence). The CDR3 runs to 14 residues. The CDR3 sequence is CSARQGTSSGELFF. CDR3 DNA: TGCAGTGCTAGACAAGGGACTAGTTCCGGGGAGCTGTTTTTT.

Comment on this clonotype: This may arise from a read error, as a much more abundant clone is one base away. The rearrangement links TRBV4-1 to TRBJ1-1; no firm D call. The CDR3 length is 14 residues. Germline-derived CDR1 and CDR2 are MGHRA and YSYEKL. With 3 bases removed from V and 3 bases from J, the gap between germline ends came to 11 bases. CDR3 DNA sequence: TGCGCCAGCAGCCACGACGTCGACTACACTGAAGCTTTCTTT. It codes for CASSHDVDYTEAFF.

The gene calls are TRBV28 and TRBJ1-3, with a weak D call TRBD1 (5 bases). The CDR3 consists of 17 residues. Deletions cut 6 bases from V and 0 bases from J, with 18 bases between. The germline gives CDR1 MDHEN, CDR2 SYDVKM. This CDR3 is CASSDPGTVLSGNTIYF. CDR3 DNA: TGTGCCAGCAGCGACCCCGGGACTGTTCTCTCTGGAAACACCATATATTTT. Using reference TRBV28 and TRBJ1-3 for the parts outside the CDR3, the full variable domain is DVKVTQSSRYLVKRTGEKVFLECVQDMDHENMFWYRQDPGLGLRLIYFSYDVKMKEKGDIPEGYSVSREKKERFSLILESASTNQTSMYLCASSDPGTVLSGNTIYFGEGSWLTVV.

This clonotype appeared a few times. This chain links TRBV20-1 with TRBJ2-5; TRBD2 is a possible D gene (5 bases). CDR3 length: 11 residues. Germline CDR1 DFQATT, CDR2 SNEGSKA (reference sequence). V dropped 6 bases and J dropped 2 bases, with 7 bases sitting between them. The CDR3: CSAEAQETQYF. CDR3 coding DNA: TGCAGTGCGGAGGCTCAAGAGACCCAGTACTTC.

For this clonotype: Given a much more abundant clone one base away, this may be a read error. The CDR3 region has the DNA TGCAGTGCTAGAGGCCGATTGTCCGTTAGCATGAACACTGAAGCTTCCTTT. Its translation is CSARGRLSVSMNTEASF. V usage is TRBV20-1 and J usage is TRBJ1-1; D is unclear. The CDR3 has 17 residues. Germline CDR1 DFQATT, CDR2 SNEGSKA (reference sequence).